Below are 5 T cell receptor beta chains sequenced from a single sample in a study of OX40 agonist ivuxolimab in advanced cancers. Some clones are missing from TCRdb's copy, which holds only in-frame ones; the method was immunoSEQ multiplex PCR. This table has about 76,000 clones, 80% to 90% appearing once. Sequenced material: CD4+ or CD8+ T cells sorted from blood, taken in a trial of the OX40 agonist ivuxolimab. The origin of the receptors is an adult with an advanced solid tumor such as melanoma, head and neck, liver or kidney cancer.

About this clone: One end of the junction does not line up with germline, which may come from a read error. In DNA form, the CDR3 reads TGTGCCAGCAGCTCGTCTGCCTACGATGAGCAGTTCTTC. Its protein product is CASSSSAYDEQFF. V is TRBV7-2 and J is TRBJ2-1; D gene ambiguous. Germline V gene data show CDR1 as SGHTA and CDR2 as FQGNSA. CDR3 size: 13 residues.

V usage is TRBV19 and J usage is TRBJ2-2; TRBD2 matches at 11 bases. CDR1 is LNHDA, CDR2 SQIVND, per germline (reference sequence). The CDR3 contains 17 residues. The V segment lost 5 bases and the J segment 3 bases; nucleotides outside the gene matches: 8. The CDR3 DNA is TGTGCCAGTAGTCCCTATAGCGGGAGGGCGGACACCGGGGAGCTGTTTTTT. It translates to CASSPYSGRADTGELFF.

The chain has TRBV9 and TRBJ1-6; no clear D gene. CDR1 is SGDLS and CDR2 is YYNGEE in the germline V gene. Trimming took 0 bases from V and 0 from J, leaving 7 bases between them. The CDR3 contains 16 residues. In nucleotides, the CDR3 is TGTGCCAGCAGCGTAGCGGTGGGCTCCTATAATTCACCCCTCCACTTT. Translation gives CASSVAVGSYNSPLHF.

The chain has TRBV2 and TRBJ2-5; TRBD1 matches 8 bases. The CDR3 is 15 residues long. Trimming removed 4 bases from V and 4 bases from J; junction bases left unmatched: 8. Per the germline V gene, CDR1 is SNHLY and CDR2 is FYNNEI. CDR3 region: CASSGSGGPGETQYF. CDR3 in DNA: TGTGCCAGCAGTGGTTCAGGGGGCCCAGGAGAGACCCAGTACTTC. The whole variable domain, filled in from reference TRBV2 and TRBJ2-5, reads EPEVTQTPSHQVTQMGQEVILRCVPISNHLYFYWYRQILGQKVEFLVSFYNNEISEKSEIFDDQFSVERPDGSNFTLKIRSTKLEDSAMYFCASSGSGGPGETQYFGPGTRLLVL.

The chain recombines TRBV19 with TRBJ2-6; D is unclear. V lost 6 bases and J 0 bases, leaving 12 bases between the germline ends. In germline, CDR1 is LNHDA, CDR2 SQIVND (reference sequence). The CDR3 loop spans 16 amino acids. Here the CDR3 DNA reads TGTGCCAGTAGCCCTCCAATCAACTCTGGGGCCAACGTCCTGACTTTC. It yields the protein CASSPPINSGANVLTF. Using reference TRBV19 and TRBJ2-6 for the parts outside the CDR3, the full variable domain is DGGITQSPKYLFRKEGQNVTLSCEQNLNHDAMYWYRQDPGQGLRLIYYSQIVNDFQKGDIAEGYSVSREKKESFPLTVTSAQKNPTAFYLCASSPPINSGANVLTFGAGSRLTVL.